This T cell receptor beta chain was sequenced for a study of T cell responses to AZD1222 COVID-19 vaccine (dated by TCRdb to the early 2020s). Background on the whole study: Because spike-specific TCR depth and breadth did not differ between the two schedules, AZD1222 recipients who got a second dose at roughly 4 weeks were pooled with those who got a second dose at roughly 12 weeks. A total of 230 to 250 trial participants underwent TCR sequencing, of whom about 210 received two doses of AZD1222 and 26 received two doses of the MenACWY control vaccine. Trial participants were enrolled into age subgroups of 18-55, 56-69 and 70-plus years, which contained 148, 28 and 57 TCR-sequenced participants, respectively.

The CDR3 regions of human TCRbeta chains were subjected to immunosequencing. In the paper's pipeline: TCRs in the repertoires were matched against a reference library of SARS-CoV-2-specific TCRs that had been generated with the MIRA antigen-specificity platform. Breadth was defined as the fraction of unique TCRs that were SARS-CoV-2-associated. Depth was defined as the fraction of total T cells that were SARS-CoV-2-associated. Using the MIRA data, each spike-specific TCR was mapped to the spike region that the TCR reacts to and placed in a CD4 or CD8 class. Log10-transformed breadth and depth values were compared by one-way ANOVA with Sidak's multiple comparisons tests. This immuneACCESS table, as held by TCRdb, lists in-frame sequences with V and J called but not all clones. Of the missing ones, under half trace to an unresolved V gene in checked studies; the others have no known cause. Clone size and V and J calls were adopted from that table, with D and trimming inferred from the DNA. Recorded for this sample are approximately 76,000 clones; over 80% of them occurred a single time. The top ten clonotypes cover 2.9% of the sample.

What the authors observed across the whole study: Most participants were white British and females outnumbered males, and the authors suggested that clonal diversity may have been underestimated. CD4 TCRs associated with the vaccine covered the entire spike protein, and the dominant responses were in regions 160-218 and 743-854. Conclusions about previously exposed vaccinees were limited because only six or seven AZD1222 recipients were SARS-CoV-2 seropositive at baseline. The 56-69-year group was small, and its depth increase did not reach significance, likely because of low power. A significant rise in spike-specific TCR breadth and depth was observed after two AZD1222 doses relative to day 0 and relative to MenACWY recipients. Because no samples from the day 14 peak response were available, repertoires could be characterized only after the peak T cell response. Reportedly, close to half of the unique spike-specific TCRs recognized epitopes lying outside the regions that are mutated in the B.1.351 and B.1.1.7 variants.

Measured from the cysteine to the phenylalanine, the CDR3 is 15 residues long. CDR3 DNA only is kept here, 45 bases in frame from base 1. At the junction V is shortened by 2 bases and J by 2 bases, with 13 bases in between. The germline V gene gives CDR1 as MNHNS and CDR2 as SASEGT. Per the publication, the time point label means: baseline before first vaccination. Vaccinee samples came from UK trials COV001 and COV002, including a single-blind randomized controlled phase 2/3 trial of AZD1222 (ChAdOx1 nCoV-19) in healthy adults. For TCRbeta chain sequencing, PBMC samples were collected from trial participants at day 0 and at day 28 after the second dose. With regard to this clone: Its antigen is not yet known. The sample holds no much larger clone one base away, and base qualities are not on file.

The sequence derives from an adult in good health. This specimen was peripheral blood, taken on day 0 of AZD1222 vaccination. The V and J genes are TRBV6-1 and TRBJ2-7, with TRBD2 as a weak D call on 6 bases. The CDR3 region: CASSERLGGPYEQYF. The DNA sequence follows: TGTGCCAGCAGTGAACGACTCGGAGGGCCCTACGAGCAGTACTTC.